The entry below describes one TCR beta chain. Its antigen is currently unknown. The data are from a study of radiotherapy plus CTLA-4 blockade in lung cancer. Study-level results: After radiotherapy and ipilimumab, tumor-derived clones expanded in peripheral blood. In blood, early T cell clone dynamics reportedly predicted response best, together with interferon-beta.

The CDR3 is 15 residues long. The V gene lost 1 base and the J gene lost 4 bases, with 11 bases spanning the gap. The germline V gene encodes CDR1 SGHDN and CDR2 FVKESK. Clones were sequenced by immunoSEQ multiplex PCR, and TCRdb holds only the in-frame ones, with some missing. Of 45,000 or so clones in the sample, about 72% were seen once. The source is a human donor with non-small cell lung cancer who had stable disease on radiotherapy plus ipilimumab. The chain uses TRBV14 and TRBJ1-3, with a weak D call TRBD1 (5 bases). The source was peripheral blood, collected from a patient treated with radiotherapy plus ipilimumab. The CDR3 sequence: CASSQVGVSGNTIYF. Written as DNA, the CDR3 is TGTGCCAGCAGCCAAGTAGGGGTTTCCGGAAACACCATATATTTT.